These T cell receptor beta chains were read from a single sample in a study of blood T cell repertoires in COVID-19. TCRdb keeps only in-frame clones here, not all; method: immunoSEQ multiplex PCR. The data hold under 20,000 clones, with roughly 89% observed a single time. Sequencing was done on a sample of peripheral blood. These receptors all stem from a human donor in a cohort sampled during active COVID-19. Both conserved end residues are part of each CDR3. The D gene is left open where the match is weak. A row's size may be missing; if present it is once, few, many or a size class.

v_gene	j_gene	abundance	len	d_gene	CDR3nt	CDR3aa
TRBV28	TRBJ1-2	-	16	-	TGTGCCAGCAGTTTACCTCGTGTAGGCACAGGTGGTGGCTACACCTTC	CASSLPRVGTGGGYTF
TRBV28	TRBJ2-2	few	16	TRBD1	TGTGCCAGCAGCCTAATCGGGACAGCGAACACCGGGGAGCTGTTTTTT	CASSLIGTANTGELFF
TRBV6-6	TRBJ2-7	-	15	TRBD2	TGTGCCAGCAGCTCGACTAGCGGGAGGACCAACGAGCAGTACTTC	CASSSTSGRTNEQYF
TRBV7-3	TRBJ2-6	-	16	-	TGTGCCAGCAGCCTCACTGCGGTTTCTGGGGCCAACGTCCTGACTTTC	CASSLTAVSGANVLTF
TRBV7-8	TRBJ2-3	-	14	TRBD2	TGTGCCAGCAGCTTAGAGGCGGGAGCAGATACGCAGTATTTT	CASSLEAGADTQYF
TRBV7-2	TRBJ2-5	-	14	-	TGTGCCAGCAGCTTAGGGGCGTACCAAGAGACCCAGTACTTC	CASSLGAYQETQYF
TRBV6-1	TRBJ1-2	-	14	-	TGTGCCAGCAGTGAAGGGGGCTCGAGCTATGGCTACACCTTC	CASSEGGSSYGYTF
TRBV27	TRBJ2-7	-	11	-	TGTGCCAGCAGTACTGCCTACGAGCAGTACTTC	CASSTAYEQYF
TRBV7-9	TRBJ1-1	-	14	TRBD1	TGTGCCAGCAGCTCTCAGGGGGGGAACACTGAAGCTTTCTTT	CASSSQGGNTEAFF
TRBV30	TRBJ1-2	-	13	-	TGTGCCTGGAGTCCTAACAGGAACTATGGCTACACCTTC	CAWSPNRNYGYTF
TRBV27	TRBJ2-3	once	13	-	TGTGCCAGCACCCATGGGGCCACAGATACGCAGTATTTT	CASTHGATDTQYF
TRBV6-5	TRBJ2-1	-	14	TRBD1	TGTGCCAGCAGCCGCTGGACAGGGGACAATGAGCAGTTCTTC	CASSRWTGDNEQFF
TRBV18	TRBJ2-1	-	17	TRBD2	TGTGCCAGCTCACCATTCGGACTAGCGGGAGGCGAGAATGAGCAGTTCTTC	CASSPFGLAGGENEQFF
TRBV7-3	TRBJ2-1	-	15	TRBD2	TGTGCCAGCAGCCCCGGGAGGGCCACAAACAATGAGCAGTTCTTC	CASSPGRATNNEQFF
TRBV27	TRBJ2-7	-	14	TRBD2	TGTGCCAGCAGGCTAGCGGGAGCGGCTCACGAGCAGTACTTC	CASRLAGAAHEQYF
TRBV4-1	TRBJ2-2	once	14	-	TGCGCCAGCAGCCAAGTAGGGGGCACCGGGGAGCTGTTTTTT	CASSQVGGTGELFF
TRBV6-1	TRBJ2-5	-	14	-	TGTGCCAGCAGTGAAGCGAGGGGGAAGGAGACCCAGTACTTC	CASSEARGKETQYF
TRBV6-1	TRBJ1-2	-	12	-	TGTGCCAGCAGTGACCAAGGAGGAGGCTACACCTTC	CASSDQGGGYTF
TRBV2	TRBJ1-2	-	14	-	TGTGCCAGCAGGGATGACAGTTTCCTCTATGGCTACACCTTC	CASRDDSFLYGYTF
TRBV12-2	TRBJ1-1	-	18	-	TGTGCAAGTCGCTTAGCTAGTGGCAGGGGGCGGTTGAACACTGAAGCTTTCTTT	CASRLASGRGRLNTEAFF
TRBV7-2	TRBJ2-2	-	12	-	TGTGCCAGCAGCACATACACCGGGGAGCTGTTTTTT	CASSTYTGELFF
TRBV4-1	TRBJ1-1	-	15	-	TGCGCCAGCAGCCTAGAATCGCGATCAGGGAGGGAAGCTTTCTTT	CASSLESRSGREAFF